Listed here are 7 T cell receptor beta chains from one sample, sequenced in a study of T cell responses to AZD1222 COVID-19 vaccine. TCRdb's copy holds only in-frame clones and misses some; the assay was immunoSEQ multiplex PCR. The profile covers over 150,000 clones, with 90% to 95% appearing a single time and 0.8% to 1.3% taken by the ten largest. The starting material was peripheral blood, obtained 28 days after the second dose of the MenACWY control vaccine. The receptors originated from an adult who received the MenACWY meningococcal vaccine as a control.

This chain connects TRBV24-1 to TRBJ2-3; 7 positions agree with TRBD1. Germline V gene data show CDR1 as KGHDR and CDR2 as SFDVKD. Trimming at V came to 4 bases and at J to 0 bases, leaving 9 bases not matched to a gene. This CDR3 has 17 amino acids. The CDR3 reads CATSDTDRVRSTDTQYF. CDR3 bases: TGTGCCACCAGTGACACTGACAGGGTCCGGAGCACAGATACGCAGTATTTT.

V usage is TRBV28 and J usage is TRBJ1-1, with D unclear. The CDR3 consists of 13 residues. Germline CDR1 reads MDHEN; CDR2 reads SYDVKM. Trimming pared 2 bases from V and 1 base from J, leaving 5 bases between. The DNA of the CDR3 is TGTGCCAGCAGTTTAATGGGGAACACTGAAGCTTTCTTT. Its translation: CASSLMGNTEAFF.

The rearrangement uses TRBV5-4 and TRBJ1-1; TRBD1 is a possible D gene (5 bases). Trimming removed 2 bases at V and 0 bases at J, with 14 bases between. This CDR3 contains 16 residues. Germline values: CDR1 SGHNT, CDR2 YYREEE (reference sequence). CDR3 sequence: CASSLYGAGMNTEAFF. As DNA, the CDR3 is TGTGCCAGCAGCTTATATGGGGCCGGCATGAACACTGAAGCTTTCTTT.

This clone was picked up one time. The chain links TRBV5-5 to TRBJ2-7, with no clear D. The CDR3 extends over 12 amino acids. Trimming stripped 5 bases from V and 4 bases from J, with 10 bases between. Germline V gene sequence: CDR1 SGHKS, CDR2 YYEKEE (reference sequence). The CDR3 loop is CASSLFTYEQYF. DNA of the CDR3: TGTGCCAGCAGTCTCTTTACTTACGAGCAGTACTTC.

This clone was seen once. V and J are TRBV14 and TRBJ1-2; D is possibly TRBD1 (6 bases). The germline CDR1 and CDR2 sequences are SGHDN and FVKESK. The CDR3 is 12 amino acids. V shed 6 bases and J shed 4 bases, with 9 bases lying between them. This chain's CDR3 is CASSRQVYGYTF. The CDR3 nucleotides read TGTGCCAGCAGTCGACAGGTCTATGGCTACACCTTC.

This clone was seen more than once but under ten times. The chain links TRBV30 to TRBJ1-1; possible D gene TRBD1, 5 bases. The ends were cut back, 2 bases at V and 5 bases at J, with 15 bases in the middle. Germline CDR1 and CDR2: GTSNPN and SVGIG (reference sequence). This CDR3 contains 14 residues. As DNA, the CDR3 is TGTGCCTGGAGTCTAATGGGGCATGGGACTGAAGCTTTCTTT. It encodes CAWSLMGHGTEAFF. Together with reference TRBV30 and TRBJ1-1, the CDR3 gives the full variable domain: SQTIHQWPATLVQPVGSPLSLECTVEGTSNPNLYWYRQAAGRGLQLLFYSVGIGQISSEVPQNLSASRPQDRQFILSSKKLLLSDSGFYLCAWSLMGHGTEAFFGQGTRLTVV.

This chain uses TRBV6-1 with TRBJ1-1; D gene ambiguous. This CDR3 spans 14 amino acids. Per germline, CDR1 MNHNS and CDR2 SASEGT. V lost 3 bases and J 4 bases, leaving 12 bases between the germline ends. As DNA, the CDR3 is TGTGCCAGCAGTGATACGACGAGAGGCACTGAAGCTTTCTTT. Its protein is CASSDTTRGTEAFF.